This T cell receptor (beta chain) was recorded in a study of cytomegalovirus exposure and HLA in healthy donors. Overall study results and limits: The study recorded fewer than 200 TCR beta chains that were cytomegalovirus-associated.

A note on this clone: Its antigen is undetermined.

TCRdb keeps only in-frame clones here, not all; method: immunoSEQ multiplex PCR. This table holds about 250,000 clones, about 88% found once. Germline lookup yields CDR1 SEHNR and CDR2 FQNEAQ (reference sequence). V lost 1 base and J lost 7, with 17 bases in between. The CDR3 extends over 16 amino acids. This clonotype was sampled from a man between 18 and 35 years old in good health and CMV-seropositive. The chain joins TRBV7-9 to TRBJ1-5, with D possibly being TRBD1 (5 bases). Sequencing input: PBMCs. In DNA form, the CDR3 reads TGTGCCAGCAGCTTAGGACACACAGGCATGGGACAGCCCCAGCATTTT. Amino acid sequence: CASSLGHTGMGQPQHF.